Here is one T cell receptor beta chain with its context. The germline V gene has CDR1 SNHLY and CDR2 FYNNEI. J gave up 7 bases and V 7 bases, and 7 bases lay outside the gene matches. This CDR3 is 14 amino acids long. The data belong to a study of blood T cell repertoires in COVID-19. About the study: The United States, Italy and Spain provided the acute and convalescent COVID-19 samples.

TCRdb's table, derived via immunoSEQ multiplex PCR, lists solely in-frame clones and lacks some. This sample has some 150,000 clones, with over 65% found just once. Sequencing was done on a sample of PBMCs or T cells enriched from blood (not recorded which). The receptor's source is a woman aged 45-59 years who had recovered from COVID-19. The chain has TRBV2 and TRBJ1-3; 10 nucleotides align to TRBD1. In nucleotides, the CDR3 is TGTGCCAGCAAAAGGACAGGGGGACGGAACACCATATATTTT. Translated, it gives CASKRTGGRNTIYF.